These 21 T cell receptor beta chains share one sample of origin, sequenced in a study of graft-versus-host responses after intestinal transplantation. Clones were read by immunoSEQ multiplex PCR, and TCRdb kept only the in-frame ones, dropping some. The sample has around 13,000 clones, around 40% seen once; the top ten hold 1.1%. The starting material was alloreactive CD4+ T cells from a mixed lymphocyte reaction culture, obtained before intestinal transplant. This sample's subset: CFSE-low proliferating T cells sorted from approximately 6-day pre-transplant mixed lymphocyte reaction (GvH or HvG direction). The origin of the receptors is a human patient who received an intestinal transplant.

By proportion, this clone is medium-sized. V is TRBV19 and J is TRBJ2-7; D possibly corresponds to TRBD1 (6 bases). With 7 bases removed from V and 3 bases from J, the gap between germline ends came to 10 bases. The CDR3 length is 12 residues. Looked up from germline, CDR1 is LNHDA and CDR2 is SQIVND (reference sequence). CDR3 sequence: CASTGTFYEQYF. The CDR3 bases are TGTGCCAGTACAGGGACATTCTACGAGCAGTACTTC.

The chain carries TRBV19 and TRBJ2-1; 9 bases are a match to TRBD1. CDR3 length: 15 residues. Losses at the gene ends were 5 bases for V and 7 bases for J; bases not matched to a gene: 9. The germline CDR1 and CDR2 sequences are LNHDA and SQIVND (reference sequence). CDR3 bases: TGTGCCAGTAGTGTCCGGGACAGGGAGGTAAATGAGCAGTTCTTC. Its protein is CASSVRDREVNEQFF.

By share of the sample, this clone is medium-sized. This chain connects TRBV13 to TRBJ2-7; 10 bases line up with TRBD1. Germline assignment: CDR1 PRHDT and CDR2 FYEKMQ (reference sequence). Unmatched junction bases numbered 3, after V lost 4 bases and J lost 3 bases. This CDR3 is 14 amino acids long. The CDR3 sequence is CASSSTGGLYEQYF. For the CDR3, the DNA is TGTGCCAGCAGCTCGACAGGGGGCCTCTACGAGCAGTACTTC.

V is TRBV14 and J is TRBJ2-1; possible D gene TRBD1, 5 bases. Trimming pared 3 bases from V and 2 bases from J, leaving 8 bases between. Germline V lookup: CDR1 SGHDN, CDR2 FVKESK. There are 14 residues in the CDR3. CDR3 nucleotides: TGTGCCAGCAGCCACAGGGCCCCCTACAATGAGCAGTTCTTC. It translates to CASSHRAPYNEQFF.

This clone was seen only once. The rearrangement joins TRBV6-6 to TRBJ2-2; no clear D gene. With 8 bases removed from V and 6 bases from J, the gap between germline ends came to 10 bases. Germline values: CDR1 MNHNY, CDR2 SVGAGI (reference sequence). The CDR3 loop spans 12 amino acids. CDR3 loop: CASSVLSGELFF. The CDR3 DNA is TGTGCCAGCTCCGTACTATCCGGGGAGCTGTTTTTT.

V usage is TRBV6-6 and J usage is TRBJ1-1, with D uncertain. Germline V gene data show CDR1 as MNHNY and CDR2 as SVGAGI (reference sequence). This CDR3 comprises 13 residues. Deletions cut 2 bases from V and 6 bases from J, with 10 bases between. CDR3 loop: CASSYPLAAEAFF. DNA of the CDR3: TGTGCCAGCAGTTACCCCCTGGCCGCTGAAGCTTTCTTT.

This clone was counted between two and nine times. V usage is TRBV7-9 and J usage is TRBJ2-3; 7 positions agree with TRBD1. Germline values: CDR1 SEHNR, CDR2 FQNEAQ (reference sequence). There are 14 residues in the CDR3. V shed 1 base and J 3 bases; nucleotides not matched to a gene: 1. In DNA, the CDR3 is TGTGCCAGCAGCTTAGGACAGGGAACAGATACGCAGTATTTT. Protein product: CASSLGQGTDTQYF.

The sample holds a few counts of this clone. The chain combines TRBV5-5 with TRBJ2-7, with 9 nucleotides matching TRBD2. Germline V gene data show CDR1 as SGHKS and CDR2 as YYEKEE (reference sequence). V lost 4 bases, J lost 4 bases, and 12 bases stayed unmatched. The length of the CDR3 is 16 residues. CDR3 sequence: CASSPVGAGGIYEQYF. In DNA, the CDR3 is TGTGCCAGCAGCCCGGTGGGAGCGGGGGGTATTTACGAGCAGTACTTC.

The CDR3 is CASSLVFGEYGANVLTF. The CDR3 region has the DNA TGTGCCAGCAGCTTAGTATTCGGTGAATACGGGGCCAACGTCCTGACTTTC. The gene calls are TRBV11-3 and TRBJ2-6, with D unresolved. There are 17 residues in the CDR3. CDR1 and CDR2 (germline): SGHNT, YENEEA. V was shortened by 1 base and J by 4 bases, with 14 bases between the two germline ends.

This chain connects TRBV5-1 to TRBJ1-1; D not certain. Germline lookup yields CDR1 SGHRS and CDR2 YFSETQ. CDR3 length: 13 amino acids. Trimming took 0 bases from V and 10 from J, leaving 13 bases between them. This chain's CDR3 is CASSLGTDSVAFF. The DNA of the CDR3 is TGCGCCAGCAGCTTGGGAACAGATTCTGTAGCTTTCTTT.

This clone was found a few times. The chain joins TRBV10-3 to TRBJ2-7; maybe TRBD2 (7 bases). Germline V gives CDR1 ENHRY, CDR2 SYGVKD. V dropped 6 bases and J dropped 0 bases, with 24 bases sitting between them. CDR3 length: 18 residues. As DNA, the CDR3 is TGTGCCATCAGGTCCGGGCAGGGGAGGGCTTTGAGCTCCTACGAGCAGTACTTC. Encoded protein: CAIRSGQGRALSSYEQYF.

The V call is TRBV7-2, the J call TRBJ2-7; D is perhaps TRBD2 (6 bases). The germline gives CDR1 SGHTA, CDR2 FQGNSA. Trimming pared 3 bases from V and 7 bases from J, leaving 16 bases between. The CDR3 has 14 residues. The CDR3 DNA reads TGTGCCAGCAGCTTTCTGCGGGGCCGAGGGGAGCAGTACTTC. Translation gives CASSFLRGRGEQYF.

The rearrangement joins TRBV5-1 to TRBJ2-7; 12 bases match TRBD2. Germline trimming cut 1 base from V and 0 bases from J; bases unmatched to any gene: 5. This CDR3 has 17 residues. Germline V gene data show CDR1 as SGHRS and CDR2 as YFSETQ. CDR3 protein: CASSLKLAGGYSYEQYF. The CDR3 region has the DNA TGCGCCAGCAGCTTGAAACTAGCGGGGGGATACTCCTACGAGCAGTACTTC.

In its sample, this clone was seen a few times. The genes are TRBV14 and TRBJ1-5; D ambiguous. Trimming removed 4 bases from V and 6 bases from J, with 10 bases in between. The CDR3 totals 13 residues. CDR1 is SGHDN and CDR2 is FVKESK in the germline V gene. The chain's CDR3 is CASSLETGQPQHF. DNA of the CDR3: TGTGCCAGCAGCCTGGAGACTGGTCAGCCCCAGCATTTT. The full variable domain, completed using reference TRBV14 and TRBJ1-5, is EAGVTQFPSHSVIEKGQTVTLRCDPISGHDNLYWYRRVMGKEIKFLLHFVKESKQDESGMPNNRFLAERTGGTYSTLKVQPAELEDSGVYFCASSLETGQPQHFGDGTRLSIL.

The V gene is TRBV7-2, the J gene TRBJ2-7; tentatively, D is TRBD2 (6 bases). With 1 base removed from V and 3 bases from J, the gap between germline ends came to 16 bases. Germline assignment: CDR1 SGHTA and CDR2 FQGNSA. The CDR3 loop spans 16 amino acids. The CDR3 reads CASSLGRASANYEQYF. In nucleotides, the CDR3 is TGTGCCAGCAGCTTAGGACGGGCTAGCGCCAACTACGAGCAGTACTTC.

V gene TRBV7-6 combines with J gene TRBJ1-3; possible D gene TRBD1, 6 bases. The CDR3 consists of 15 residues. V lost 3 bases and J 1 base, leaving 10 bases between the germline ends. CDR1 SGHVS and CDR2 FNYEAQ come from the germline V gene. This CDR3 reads CASSLLQGSGNTIYF. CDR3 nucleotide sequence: TGTGCCAGCAGCTTGTTACAGGGATCTGGAAACACCATATATTTT.

CDR3 protein: CASRGSYNSPLHF. CDR3 coding DNA: TGTGCCTCAAGGGGCTCCTATAATTCACCCCTCCACTTT. The V and J genes are TRBV11-3 and TRBJ1-6, with D possibly being TRBD1 (5 bases). Trimming removed 11 bases at V and 0 bases at J, with 8 bases between. The CDR3 totals 13 residues. Germline V gene sequence: CDR1 SGHNT, CDR2 YENEEA.

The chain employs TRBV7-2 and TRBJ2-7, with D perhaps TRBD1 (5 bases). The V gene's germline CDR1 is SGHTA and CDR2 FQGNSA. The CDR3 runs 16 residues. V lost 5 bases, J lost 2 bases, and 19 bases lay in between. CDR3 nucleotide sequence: TGTGCCAGCAGCCCCCAAAGGGCAGGGATCGCCTACGAGCAGTACTTC. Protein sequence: CASSPQRAGIAYEQYF.

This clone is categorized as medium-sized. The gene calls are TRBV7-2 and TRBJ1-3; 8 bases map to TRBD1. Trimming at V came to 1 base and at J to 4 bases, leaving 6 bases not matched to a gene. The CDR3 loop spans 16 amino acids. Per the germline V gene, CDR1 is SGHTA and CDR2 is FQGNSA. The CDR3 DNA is TGTGCCAGCAGCTTAGTCGGACAGGGTACCGGAAACACCATATATTTT. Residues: CASSLVGQGTGNTIYF.

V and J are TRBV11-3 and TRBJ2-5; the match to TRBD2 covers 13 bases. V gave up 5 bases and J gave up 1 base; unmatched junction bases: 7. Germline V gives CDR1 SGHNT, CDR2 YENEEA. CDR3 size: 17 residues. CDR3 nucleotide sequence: TGTGCCAGCAGCCCTGGACTAGCGGGGGCCCTCCAAGAGACCCAGTACTTC. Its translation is CASSPGLAGALQETQYF. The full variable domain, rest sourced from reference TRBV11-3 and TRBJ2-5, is EAGVVQSPRYKIIEKKQPVAFWCNPISGHNTLYWYLQNLGQGPELLIRYENEEAVDDSQLPKDRFSAERLKGVDSTLKIQPAELGDSAVYLCASSPGLAGALQETQYFGPGTRLLVL.

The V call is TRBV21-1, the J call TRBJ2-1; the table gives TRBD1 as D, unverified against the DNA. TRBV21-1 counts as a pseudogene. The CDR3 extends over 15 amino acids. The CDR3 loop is CASNQDRPFYNEQFF. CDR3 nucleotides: TGTGCCAGCAACCAGGACAGACCGTTCTACAATGAGCAGTTCTTC.